In this sample, the clone carrying this T cell receptor beta chain turned up many times. The antigen is not known. Time point reported: newly diagnosed GD, antithyroid drugs for less than 3 months. The TCR library was made from RNA that had been extracted from PBMCs in TRIzol. The data originate from a study of regulatory T cells in long-lasting Graves disease. Broader study findings: Fewer public clonotypes were shared by new patients (over 950) than by persistent patients (fewer than 3,000).

Library construction for TCR beta used iRepertoire HTBI primers and Arm-PCR of CDR3 regions. TCRdb recomputed calls from the multiplex PCR reads with MiXCR, one row per CDR3 protein. The sample consists of 450,000 to 600,000 distinct CDR3 sequences, about 14% of them appearing once. This sample also appeared in a second study, on T cells in Graves' hyperthyroidism and ophthalmopathy. Turning to that study: Hyperthyroidism, newly diagnosed and lasting under 2 months, affected patients aged 18 to 65.

The receptor's source is a man aged 25-45 years with Graves disease. Specimen: peripheral blood mononuclear cells (PBMCs), collected at new diagnosis, from a patient treated with antithyroid drugs.

CDR3 in amino acids: CASSLAETNYGYTF. The CDR3 bases are TGTGCCAGCAGCTTGGCGGAGACGAACTATGGCTACACCTTC. The genes are TRBV7-9 and TRBJ1-2, with D uncertain. Trimming removed 3 bases at V and 2 bases at J, with 10 bases between. The CDR3 totals 14 residues. The germline CDR1 and CDR2 sequences are SEHNR and FQNEAQ (reference sequence).